Following are 9 T cell receptor beta chains from one sample sequenced in a study of CD8+CD57+ T cells in acquired aplastic anemia. Genomic DNA provided the template from which TCR beta VDJ and CDR3 profiles were obtained. TCRdb analysed the reads with MiXCR anew, one entry per CDR3 protein. The sample lists some 190,000 distinct CDR3 sequences; approximately 52% were seen once. The source material was sorted CD4+, CD8+, or CD8+CD57+ T cells (not recorded which) from PBMCs. All receptors derive from a human donor in good health, serving as a control.

This clonotype was seen at least ten times. CDR3 amino acids: CASSSRPGTGVLNTEAFF. The CDR3 nucleotides read TGCGCCAGCAGCTCACGCCCAGGGACAGGGGTACTGAACACTGAAGCTTTCTTT. This chain uses TRBV5-1 with TRBJ1-1, with 10 bases fitting TRBD1. CDR3 length: 18 residues. The V and J ends lost 3 bases and 0 bases, in that order; junction bases with no gene match: 11. In germline, CDR1 is SGHRS, CDR2 YFSETQ.

The V gene is TRBV7-6, the J gene TRBJ1-6, with 7 bases fitting TRBD1. This CDR3 has 17 amino acids. The ends lost 1 base at V and 13 bases at J; junction bases unmatched: 16. CDR1 SGHVS and CDR2 FNYEAQ come from the germline V gene. CDR3 sequence: CASSLGETQGGVSPLHF. The DNA of the CDR3 is TGTGCCAGCAGCTTAGGGGAGACCCAGGGGGGGGTTTCGCCCCTCCACTTT.

The rearrangement joins TRBV20-1 to TRBJ2-7; 7 bases map to TRBD1. This CDR3 region has 14 residues. Germline V gives CDR1 DFQATT, CDR2 SNEGSKA (reference sequence). V gave up 4 bases and J gave up 0 bases; unmatched junction bases: 6. DNA for the CDR3: TGCAGTGCTACCTTCACAGGGGTCTCCTACGAGCAGTACTTC. Encoded protein: CSATFTGVSYEQYF.

J is TRBJ2-7 and V is TRBV5-8; 11 bases fit TRBD2. The V gene end was trimmed by 3 bases and the J gene end by 12 bases; junction bases not matched to a gene: 5. CDR1 and CDR2 from the germline V gene are SGHTS and YDEGEE. This CDR3 has 12 residues. The CDR3 sequence: CASSSTSGIPYF. The CDR3 DNA sequence: TGTGCCAGCAGCTCGACTAGCGGGATTCCGTACTTC.

In its sample, this clonotype was seen many times. J is TRBJ2-5 and V is TRBV25-1; maybe TRBD1 (5 bases). CDR3 length: 13 amino acids. Trimming shortened V by 6 bases and J by 0 bases, and 8 bases separated the two germline ends. CDR1 and CDR2 (germline): MGHDK, SYGVNS. The CDR3 coding sequence is TGTGCCAGCAGAAAGGGGAACCAAGAGACCCAGTACTTC. Translated, it gives CASRKGNQETQYF.

To note about this clonotype: Sequence at one end of the junction differs from germline and may be a read error. The chain has TRBV7-4 and TRBJ1-6; 11 bases line up with TRBD1. This CDR3 spans 18 amino acids. Per germline, CDR1 SGHVT and CDR2 SQSDAQ. CDR3 region: CASSLEEGGTGGGSPLHF. CDR3 nucleotides: TGTGCCAGTAGCTTAGAAGAGGGCGGGACAGGGGGAGGTTCACCCCTCCACTTT.

This clonotype was seen many times. This chain links TRBV25-1 with TRBJ1-1, with 7 bases matching TRBD1. The CDR3 loop spans 16 amino acids. The germline gives CDR1 MGHDK, CDR2 SYGVNS. V lost 0 bases and J lost 1; bases outside the gene matches: 5. The CDR3 here is CASSEYGGQANTEAFF. The CDR3 DNA is TGTGCCAGCAGTGAATACGGAGGACAGGCGAACACTGAAGCTTTCTTT.

The chain joins TRBV20-1 to TRBJ1-1; 7 nucleotides line up with TRBD1. Per the germline V gene, CDR1 is DFQATT and CDR2 is SNEGSKA (reference sequence). Losses at the gene ends were 3 bases for V and 3 bases for J; bases not matched to a gene: 4. CDR3 size: 13 residues. The CDR3 sequence is CSASEQGYTEAFF. DNA for the CDR3: TGCAGTGCTAGTGAACAGGGGTACACTGAAGCTTTCTTT.

This chain connects TRBV12-3 or TRBV12-4 to TRBJ1-2; TRBD1 agrees at 7 bases. The length of the CDR3 is 13 residues. V dropped 6 bases and J dropped 3; count of bases not matched to a gene: 4. The CDR3 region has the DNA TGTGCCAGCAGACCGGACAGGTACTATGGCTACACCTTC. This encodes CASRPDRYYGYTF.